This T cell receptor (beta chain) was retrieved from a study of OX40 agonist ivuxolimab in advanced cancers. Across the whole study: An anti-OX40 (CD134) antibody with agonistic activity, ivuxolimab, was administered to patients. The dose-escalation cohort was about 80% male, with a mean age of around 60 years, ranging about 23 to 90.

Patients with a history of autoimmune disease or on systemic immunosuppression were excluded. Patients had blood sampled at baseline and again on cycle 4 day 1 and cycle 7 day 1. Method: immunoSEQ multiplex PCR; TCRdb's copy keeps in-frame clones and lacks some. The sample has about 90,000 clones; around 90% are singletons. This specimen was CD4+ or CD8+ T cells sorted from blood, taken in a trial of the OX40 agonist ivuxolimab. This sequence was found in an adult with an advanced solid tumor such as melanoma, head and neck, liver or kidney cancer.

CDR3 loop: CASSLSRGYEQYF. DNA of the CDR3: TGTGCCAGTAGTCTCAGCAGGGGATACGAGCAGTACTTC. The V call is TRBV19, the J call TRBJ2-7, with a tentative D call TRBD1 (6 bases). CDR3 size: 13 residues. V was clipped by 5 bases and J by 4 bases, with 12 bases between them. Germline CDR1 LNHDA, CDR2 SQIVND (reference sequence).